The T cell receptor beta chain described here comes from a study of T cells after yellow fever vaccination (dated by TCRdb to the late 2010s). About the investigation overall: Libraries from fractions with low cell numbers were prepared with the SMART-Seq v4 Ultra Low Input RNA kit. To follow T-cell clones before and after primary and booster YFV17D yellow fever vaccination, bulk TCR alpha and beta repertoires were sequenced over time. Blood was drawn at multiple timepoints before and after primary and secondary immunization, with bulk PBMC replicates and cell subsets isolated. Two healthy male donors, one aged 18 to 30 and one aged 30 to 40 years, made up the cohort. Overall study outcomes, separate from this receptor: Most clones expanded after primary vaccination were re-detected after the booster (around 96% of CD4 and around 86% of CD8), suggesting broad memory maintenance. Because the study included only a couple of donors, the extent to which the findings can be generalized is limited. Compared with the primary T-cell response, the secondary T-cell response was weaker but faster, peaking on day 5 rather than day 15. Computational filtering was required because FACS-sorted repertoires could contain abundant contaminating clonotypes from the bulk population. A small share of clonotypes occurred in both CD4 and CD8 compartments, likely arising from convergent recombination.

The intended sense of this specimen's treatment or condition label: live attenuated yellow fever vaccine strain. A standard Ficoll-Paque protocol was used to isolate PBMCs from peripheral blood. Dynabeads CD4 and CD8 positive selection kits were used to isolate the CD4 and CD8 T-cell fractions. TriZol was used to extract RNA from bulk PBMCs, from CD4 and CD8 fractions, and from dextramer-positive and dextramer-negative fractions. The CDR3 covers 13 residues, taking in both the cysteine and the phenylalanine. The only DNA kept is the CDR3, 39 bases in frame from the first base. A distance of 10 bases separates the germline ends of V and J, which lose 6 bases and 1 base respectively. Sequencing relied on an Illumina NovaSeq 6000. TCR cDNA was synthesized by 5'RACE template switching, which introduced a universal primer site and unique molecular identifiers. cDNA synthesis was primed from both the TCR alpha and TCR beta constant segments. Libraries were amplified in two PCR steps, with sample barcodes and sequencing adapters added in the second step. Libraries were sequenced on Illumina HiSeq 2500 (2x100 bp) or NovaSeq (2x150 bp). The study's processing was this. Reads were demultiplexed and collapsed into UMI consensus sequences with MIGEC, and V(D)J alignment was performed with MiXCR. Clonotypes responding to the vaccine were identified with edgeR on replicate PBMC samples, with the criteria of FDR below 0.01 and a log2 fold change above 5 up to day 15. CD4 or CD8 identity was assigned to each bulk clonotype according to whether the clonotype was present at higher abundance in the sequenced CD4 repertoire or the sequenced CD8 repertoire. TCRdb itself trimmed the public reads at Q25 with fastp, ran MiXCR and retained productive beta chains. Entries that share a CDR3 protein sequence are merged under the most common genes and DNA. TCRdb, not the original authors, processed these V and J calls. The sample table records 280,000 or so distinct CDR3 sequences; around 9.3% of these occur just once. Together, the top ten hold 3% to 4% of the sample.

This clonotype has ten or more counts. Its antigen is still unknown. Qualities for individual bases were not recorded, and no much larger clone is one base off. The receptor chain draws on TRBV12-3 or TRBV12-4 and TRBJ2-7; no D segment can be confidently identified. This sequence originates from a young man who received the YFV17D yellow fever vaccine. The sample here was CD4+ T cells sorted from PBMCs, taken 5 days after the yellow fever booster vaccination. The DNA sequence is TGTGCCAGCAGGATTACAAGTTCCTACGAGCAGTACTTC. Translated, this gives CASRITSSYEQYF.